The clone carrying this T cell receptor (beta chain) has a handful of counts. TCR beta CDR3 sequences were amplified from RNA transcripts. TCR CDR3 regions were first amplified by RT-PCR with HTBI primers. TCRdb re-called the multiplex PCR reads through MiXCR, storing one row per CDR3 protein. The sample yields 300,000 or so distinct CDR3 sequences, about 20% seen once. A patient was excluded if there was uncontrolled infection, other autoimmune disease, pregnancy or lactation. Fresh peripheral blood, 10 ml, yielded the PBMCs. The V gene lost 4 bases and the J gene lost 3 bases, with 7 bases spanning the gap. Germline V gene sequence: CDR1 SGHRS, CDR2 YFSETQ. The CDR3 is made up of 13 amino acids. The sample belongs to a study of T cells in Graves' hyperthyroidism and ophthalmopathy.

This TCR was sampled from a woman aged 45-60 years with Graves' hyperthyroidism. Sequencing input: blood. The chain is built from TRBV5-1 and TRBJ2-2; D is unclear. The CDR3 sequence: CASSPTYTGELFF. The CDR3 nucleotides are TGCGCCAGCAGCCCTACGTACACCGGGGAGCTGTTTTTT.